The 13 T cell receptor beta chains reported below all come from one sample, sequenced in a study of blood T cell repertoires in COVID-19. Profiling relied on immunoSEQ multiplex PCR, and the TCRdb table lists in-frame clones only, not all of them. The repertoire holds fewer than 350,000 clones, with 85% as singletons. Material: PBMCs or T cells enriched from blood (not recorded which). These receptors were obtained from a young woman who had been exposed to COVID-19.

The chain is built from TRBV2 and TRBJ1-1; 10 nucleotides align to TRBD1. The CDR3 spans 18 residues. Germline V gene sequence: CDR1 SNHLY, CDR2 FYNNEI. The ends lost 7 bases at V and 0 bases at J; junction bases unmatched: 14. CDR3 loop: CASNGDRDRGQLNTEAFF. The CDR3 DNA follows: TGTGCCAGCAATGGGGACCGGGACAGGGGCCAATTGAACACTGAAGCTTTCTTT.

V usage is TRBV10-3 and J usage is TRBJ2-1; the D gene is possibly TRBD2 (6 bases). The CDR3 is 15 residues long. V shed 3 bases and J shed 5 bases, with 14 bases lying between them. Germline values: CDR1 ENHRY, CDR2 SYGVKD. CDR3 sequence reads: CAISDIAADHNEQFF. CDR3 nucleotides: TGTGCCATCAGTGATATAGCGGCTGACCACAATGAGCAGTTCTTC.

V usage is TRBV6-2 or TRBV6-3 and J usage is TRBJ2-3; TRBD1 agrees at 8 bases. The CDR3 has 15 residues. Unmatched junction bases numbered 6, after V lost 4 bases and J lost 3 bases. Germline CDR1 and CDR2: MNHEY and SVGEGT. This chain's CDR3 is CASSWARTGTDTQYF. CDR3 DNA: TGTGCCAGCAGTTGGGCCAGGACAGGGACAGATACGCAGTATTTT.

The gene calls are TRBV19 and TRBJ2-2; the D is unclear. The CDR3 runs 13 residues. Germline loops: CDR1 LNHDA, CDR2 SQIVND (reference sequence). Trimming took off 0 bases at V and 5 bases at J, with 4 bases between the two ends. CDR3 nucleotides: TGTGCCAGTAGTATAGAGAGGACCGGGGAGCTGTTTTTT. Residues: CASSIERTGELFF. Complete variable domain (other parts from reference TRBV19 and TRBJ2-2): DGGITQSPKYLFRKEGQNVTLSCEQNLNHDAMYWYRQDPGQGLRLIYYSQIVNDFQKGDIAEGYSVSREKKESFPLTVTSAQKNPTAFYLCASSIERTGELFFGEGSRLTVL.

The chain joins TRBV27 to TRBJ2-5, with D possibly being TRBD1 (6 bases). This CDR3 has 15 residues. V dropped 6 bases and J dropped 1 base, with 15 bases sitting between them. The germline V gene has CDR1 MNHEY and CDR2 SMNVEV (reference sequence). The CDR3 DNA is TGTGCCAGCAGCCGACGGACAGACTTCCAAGAGACCCAGTACTTC. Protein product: CASSRRTDFQETQYF.

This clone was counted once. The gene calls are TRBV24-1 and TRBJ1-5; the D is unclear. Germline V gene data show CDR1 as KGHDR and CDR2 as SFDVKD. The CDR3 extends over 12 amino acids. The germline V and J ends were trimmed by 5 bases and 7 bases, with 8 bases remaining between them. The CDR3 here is CATSAPRQPQHF. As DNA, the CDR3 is TGTGCCACCAGTGCCCCTAGACAGCCCCAGCATTTT.

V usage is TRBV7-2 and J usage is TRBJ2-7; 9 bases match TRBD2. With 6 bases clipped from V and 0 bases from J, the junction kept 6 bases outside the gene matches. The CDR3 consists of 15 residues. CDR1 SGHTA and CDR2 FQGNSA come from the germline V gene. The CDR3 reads CASRVSGSGSYEQYF. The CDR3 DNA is TGTGCCAGCAGGGTTAGCGGGAGTGGCTCCTACGAGCAGTACTTC.

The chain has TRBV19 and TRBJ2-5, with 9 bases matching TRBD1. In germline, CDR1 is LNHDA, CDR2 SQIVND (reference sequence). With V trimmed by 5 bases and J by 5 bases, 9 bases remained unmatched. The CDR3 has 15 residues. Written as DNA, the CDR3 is TGTGCCAGTAGTTCAGGAACAGGGGGCTTCGAGACCCAGTACTTC. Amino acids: CASSSGTGGFETQYF.

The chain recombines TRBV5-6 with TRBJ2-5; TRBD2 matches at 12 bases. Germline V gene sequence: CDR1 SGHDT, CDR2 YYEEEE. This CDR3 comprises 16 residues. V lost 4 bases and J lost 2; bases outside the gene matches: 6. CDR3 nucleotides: TGTGCCAGCAGCGTACTAGCGGGGGGCCGTCAAGAGACCCAGTACTTC. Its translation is CASSVLAGGRQETQYF.

The CDR3 DNA sequence: TGTGCCAGCGGACAGTCCGAAAATGAAAAACTGTTTTTT. Its translation: CASGQSENEKLFF. V and J are TRBV5-4 and TRBJ1-4, with D possibly being TRBD1 (6 bases). The V gene lost 7 bases and the J gene lost 5 bases, with 12 bases spanning the gap. There are 13 residues in the CDR3. Per the germline V gene, CDR1 is SGHNT and CDR2 is YYREEE (reference sequence).

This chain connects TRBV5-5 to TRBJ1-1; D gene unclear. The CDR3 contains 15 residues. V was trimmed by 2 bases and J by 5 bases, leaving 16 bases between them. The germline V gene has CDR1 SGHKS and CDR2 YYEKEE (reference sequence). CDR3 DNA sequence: TGTGCCAGCAGCTTAACGATAGCCGGCGGAACTGAAGCTTTCTTT. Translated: CASSLTIAGGTEAFF.

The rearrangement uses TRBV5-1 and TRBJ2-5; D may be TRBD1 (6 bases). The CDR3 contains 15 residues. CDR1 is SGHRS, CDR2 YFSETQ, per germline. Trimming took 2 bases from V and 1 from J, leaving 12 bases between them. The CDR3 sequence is CASSFSQTGQETQYF. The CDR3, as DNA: TGCGCCAGCAGCTTCTCCCAGACAGGCCAAGAGACCCAGTACTTC.

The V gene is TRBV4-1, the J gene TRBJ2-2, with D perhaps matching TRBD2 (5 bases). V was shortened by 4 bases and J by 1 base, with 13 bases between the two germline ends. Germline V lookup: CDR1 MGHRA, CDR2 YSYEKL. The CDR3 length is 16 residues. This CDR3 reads CASSPVGSGNTGELFF. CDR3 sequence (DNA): TGCGCCAGCAGCCCCGTGGGGAGCGGGAACACCGGGGAGCTGTTTTTT.